Sequencing of this T cell receptor (beta chain) was carried out in a study of somatic mutations in cytotoxic T cells in rheumatoid arthritis listed by TCRdb under 2017. For context, the study as a whole: Some T-cell populations stained with V beta antibodies were sorted by flow on a FACSAria II or Sony SH800 to nearly 100% purity, with sorted V beta1+ cells additionally subjected to TCRB sequencing. Median age was essentially the same in the patient group and the control group. For 60 or so rheumatoid arthritis patients and 20 healthy controls, TCRB deep sequencing was carried out. To characterize clonality, the study used TCRB deep sequencing while asking whether somatic mutations are carried by expanded CD8+ T-cell clones in newly diagnosed, untreated rheumatoid arthritis. General findings and caveats noted by the study authors: It was unknown which antigens the expanded CD8+ clones targeted, and their absence from virus-specific databases did not exclude viral specificity. The largest CD8+ clone made up more than 20% of CD8+ cells in about an eighth of the roughly 65 patients, and blood and synovial fluid shared several identical CD8+ TCRB sequences. In patients, CD8+ clonality rose with age (Spearman r ~ 0.46), which was not the case in healthy controls. Rheumatoid arthritis patients and age-matched healthy controls did not significantly differ in CD8+ T-cell clonality.

Only one count was recorded for this clone. Its antigen is still unknown. Nothing much larger sits one base from this clone, and base qualities are not available. With a median age of approximately 50 years (range about 21-75) and approximately 50% female, the healthy controls consisted of 20 blood donors whose buffy coats were used. Flow cytometry confirmed the purity of CD4+ and CD8+ cells that had been isolated by positive magnetic bead selection on an AutoMACS. Isolation of peripheral blood mononuclear cells was done through Ficoll-Paque PLUS density gradient separation. Nucleospin Tissue or Tissue XS kits were used to extract DNA from CD4-enriched, CD8-enriched or PBMC samples, and a Qubit 2.0 fluorometer was used for quantification. The immunoSEQ assay was applied to genomic DNA for TCRB CDR3 sequencing. The published analysis was carried out like this. Analyses were restricted to productive TCRB rearrangements. Defining a clone by its unique TCRB CDR3 sequence, the study calculated clonality as a productive clonality index derived from Shannon entropy. Repertoire overlap between two samples was calculated from the template counts of each clone relative to total templates per sample. V-gene usage from TCRB sequencing and V-gene usage measured by flow cytometry were correlated (Spearman r of around 0.6). This is the immuneACCESS table as TCRdb keeps it, with only in-frame sequences that have V and J called. A part of the clones is gone; compared with another copy, unresolved V genes explain less than half, and the rest is unexplained. V, J and clone size are those of that table, while D and trimming were read from the DNA. This sample holds about 36,000 clones; less than 85% were observed only once. The ten biggest clones cover roughly 3.1% of the sample.

Source material: CD8+ T cells sorted from blood. The TCR originated in a man aged 35 to 55 in good health.

For the CDR3, the sequence is CASDLAVSSYNEQFF. The nucleotides are TGTGCCAGCGACCTAGCGGTCAGCTCCTACAATGAGCAGTTCTTC. The sequence links TRBV27 to TRBJ2-1, with 7 bases in between that match TRBD2. CDR1 and CDR2 were assigned from the germline V gene (reference sequence) as MNHEY and SMNVEV. From its cysteine to its phenylalanine, the CDR3 spans 15 amino acids. Just the 45-base CDR3 DNA is kept, in frame starting at base 1. Relative to germline, V is missing 8 bases and J is missing 0 bases, with 7 bases of the junction outside any gene match.